Here is one T cell receptor (beta chain) with its context. The antigen is not known. Quantitative 5'-RACE with molecular barcodes was used to make the TCR beta libraries. Each CDR3 protein gets one entry after TCRdb re-called the 5' RACE reads with MiXCR. The repertoire has 300,000 to 350,000 distinct CDR3 sequences, around 15% of them found once; the top ten carry about 1.1%. The CDR3 contains 13 residues. Germline-derived CDR1 and CDR2 are SGHDT and YYEEEE. Trimming removed 2 bases from V and 3 bases from J, with 9 bases in between. The data were taken from a study of CD8 T cells in ankylosing spondylitis. Study results and limitations: Reactive arthritis synovial fluid and blood previously showed some of these motif variants. Within matched ankylosing spondylitis synovial fluid, disease-linked clones were reportedly significantly enriched. Clones that were linked to disease were CD8+ and were relatively rare in peripheral blood.

The sequenced material came from blood, either unsorted or a sorted T cell fraction (not recorded which). This clonotype originated in a male donor with ankylosing spondylitis or in good health (not recorded which). This sequence joins TRBV5-6 and TRBJ2-7; possibly TRBD1 for D (5 bases). The DNA for the CDR3 is TGTGCCAGCAGCTTTCCCCAGGGCTACGAGCAGTACTTC. Translated: CASSFPQGYEQYF. Looking up the rest from reference TRBV5-6 and TRBJ2-7 gives the full variable domain: DAGVTQSPTHLIKTRGQQVTLRCSPKSGHDTVSWYQQALGQGPQFIFQYYEEEERQRGNFPDRFSGHQFPNYSSELNVNALLLGDSALYLCASSFPQGYEQYFGPGTRLTVT.